The T cell receptor beta chain described here comes from a study of tumor-infiltrating lymphocytes in primary liver carcinoma. Starting material of roughly 550 ng total RNA yielded TCR beta cDNA via a constant-region primer. Slightly modified ARM-PCR, run as three nested multiplex PCR rounds, produced the TCR beta libraries. For approximately 11 cycles apiece, the opening two PCR rounds ran with TRBV1-TRBV30 forward primers and a C-beta reverse primer. TCRdb reprocessed the multiplex PCR reads with MiXCR, giving one entry per CDR3 protein. Of 110,000 or so distinct CDR3 sequences listed, approximately 82% are singletons. In regard to this clonotype: In this CDR3 the conserved last residue, phenylalanine or tryptophan, is missing, so a read error is likely.

Germline CDR1 and CDR2: LGHNA and YSLEER. The CDR3 runs to 15 residues. The ends lost 3 bases at V and 4 bases at J; junction bases unmatched: 8. From unsorted bulk tissue weighing about 20-33 mg, DNA and RNA were co-extracted. V usage is TRBV4-3 and J usage is TRBJ1-1, with 7 bases aligning to TRBD1. This TCR was sampled from a man aged 35-49 years with primary liver carcinoma and hepatitis B virus infection. Sequences were obtained from liver tumor tissue from sampling region 3. As for subset: tumor region T3, left-lateral pole. CDR3 nucleotide sequence: TGCGCCAGCAGCCACCAGGACAGGTTGAGCACTGAAGCTTTCATT. Translated, it gives CASSHQDRLSTEAFI.